This T cell receptor (beta chain) came from a study of cytomegalovirus exposure and HLA in healthy donors. Germline V gene sequence: CDR1 SEHNR, CDR2 FQNEAQ (reference sequence). The V gene lost 1 base and the J gene lost 0 bases, with 9 bases spanning the gap. The CDR3 extends over 16 amino acids. Use of 60 Vbeta and 13 Jbeta primers characterized the PCR. Produced via immunoSEQ multiplex PCR; TCRdb's table is partial and in-frame only. There are 110,000 to 150,000 clones in the sample; around three quarters occur only once, and 2% to 2.5% lies in the top ten. This sequence was found in a woman aged 55 to 70 in good health and CMV-seropositive. The chain uses TRBV7-9 and TRBJ2-2; the D gene is possibly TRBD2 (5 bases). The sequencing input was PBMCs. The CDR3 DNA follows: TGTGCCAGCAGCTTAGACTCCGGGGCGAACACCGGGGAGCTGTTTTTT. Amino acids: CASSLDSGANTGELFF.